Listed below are T cell receptor beta chains from one sample, sequenced in a study of Graves' ophthalmopathy and Graves' hyperthyroidism. TCRdb reprocessed the multiplex PCR reads via MiXCR and lists one record per CDR3 protein. The sample has almost 750,000 distinct CDR3 sequences; about 44% are singletons. Material: peripheral blood. These receptors were obtained from an adult man with Graves' ophthalmopathy. Each CDR3 is given with its conserved first and last residue. The D gene is left open where the match is weak. Some rows have no size entry. The others give once, few or many, or a class for an expanded clone.

v_gene	j_gene	d_gene	abundance	CDR3aa	CDR3nt
TRBV11-2	TRBJ2-5	TRBD1	NA	CASSRTTPGQGVGETQYF	TGTGCCAGCAGCCGTACGACGCCGGGACAGGGGGTCGGGGAGACCCAGTACTTC
TRBV29-1	TRBJ2-7	TRBD1	many	CSGTTGADEQYF	TGCAGCGGGACGACAGGGGCCGATGAGCAGTACTTC
TRBV10-3	TRBJ2-5	NA	NA	CASSYPWLGLRVETQYF	TGTGCCAGCAGTTACCCATGGTTGGGCCTCCGAGTTGAGACCCAGTACTTC
TRBV10-3	TRBJ2-6	NA	many	CAISDPGAGANVLTF	TGTGCCATCAGTGACCCAGGGGCTGGGGCCAACGTCCTGACTTTC
TRBV11-1	TRBJ1-1	TRBD1	NA	CASSYLGQGSEAFF	TGTGCCAGCAGTTATTTGGGACAGGGATCTGAAGCTTTCTTT
TRBV20-1	TRBJ1-2	NA	NA	CSARGRVNYGYTF	TGCAGTGCTAGGGGCAGGGTGAACTATGGCTACACCTTC
TRBV25-1	TRBJ2-5	NA	NA	CASRHRERGETQYF	TGTGCCAGCAGGCACCGGGAGAGAGGGGAGACCCAGTACTTC
TRBV6-6	TRBJ2-5	NA	NA	CASSYLGGPQETQYF	TGTGCCAGCAGTTACTTAGGGGGGCCCCAAGAGACCCAGTACTTC
TRBV20-1	TRBJ2-7	TRBD2	few	CSARSGDYSYEQYF	TGCAGTGCTAGAAGCGGGGACTACTCCTACGAGCAGTACTTC
TRBV29-1	TRBJ1-2	NA	NA	CSIQGSGYTF	TGCAGCATACAGGGCTCTGGCTACACCTTC
TRBV12-3/TRBV12-4	TRBJ1-3	NA	few	CASSFYGDASGNTIYF	TGTGCCAGCAGTTTCTATGGCGACGCCTCTGGAAACACCATATATTTT
TRBV11-2	TRBJ2-7	TRBD1	NA	CASSADRGRYEQYF	TGTGCCAGCAGCGCGGACAGGGGCAGATACGAGCAGTACTTC
TRBV19	TRBJ1-1	NA	few	CASNQRGDTEAFF	TGTGCCAGTAACCAGCGGGGAGATACTGAAGCTTTCTTT
TRBV29-1	TRBJ2-2	TRBD2	NA	CSVPAWGGNTGELFF	TGCAGCGTTCCTGCGTGGGGGGGAAACACCGGGGAGCTGTTTTTT
TRBV19	TRBJ1-4	NA	few	CASSAVTTGREKLFF	TGTGCCAGTAGTGCAGTTACTACAGGGCGGGAAAAACTGTTTTTT
TRBV10-3	TRBJ2-7	NA	NA	CASSEKGGARGYF	TGTGCCAGCAGTGAAAAAGGGGGGGCCCGGGGGTACTTC
TRBV4-2	TRBJ1-2	NA	NA	CASRQDPDGDYGYTF	TGTGCCAGCCGCCAAGACCCCGACGGCGACTATGGCTACACCTTC
TRBV25-1	TRBJ2-2	NA	once	CASSDSALSTGELFF	TGTGCCAGCAGTGATAGTGCCTTGTCTACCGGGGAGCTGTTTTTT
TRBV15	TRBJ2-5	NA	many	CATSREGVEDPPETQYF	TGTGCCACCAGCAGAGAAGGGGTGGAGGACCCACCCGAGACCCAGTACTTC
TRBV4-1	TRBJ2-2	NA	NA	CASSQDLDSANTGELFF	TGCGCCAGCAGCCAAGATCTGGATAGCGCGAACACCGGGGAGCTGTTTTTT
TRBV20-1	TRBJ2-7	TRBD1	NA	CSASLTGVGEQYF	TGCAGTGCTAGCCTAACAGGGGTTGGGGAGCAGTACTTC
TRBV5-4	TRBJ1-2	TRBD1	NA	CASSLTGQGPNYGYTF	TGTGCCAGCAGCTTGACCGGACAGGGGCCCAACTATGGCTACACCTTC
TRBV10-3	TRBJ1-1	NA	NA	CAISYSATIEAFF	TGTGCCATCAGTTACTCCGCGACAATTGAAGCTTTCTTT
TRBV5-1	TRBJ1-1	NA	NA	CASSLEGGSATEAFF	TGCGCCAGCAGCTTGGAGGGTGGGTCGGCCACTGAAGCTTTCTTT
TRBV29-1	TRBJ1-2	NA	NA	CSVGRDASPTNYGYTF	TGCAGCGTGGGCCGGGACGCAAGCCCAACTAACTATGGCTACACCTTC
TRBV12-3/TRBV12-4	TRBJ1-1	NA	NA	CASSQDLGGDTEAFF	TGTGCCAGCAGCCAAGATTTAGGTGGGGACACTGAAGCTTTCTTT
TRBV2	TRBJ2-5	NA	few	CASRSFRDQETQYF	TGTGCCAGCAGATCTTTTAGGGACCAAGAGACCCAGTACTTC
TRBV15	TRBJ2-5	TRBD1	many	CATSTWTGGFEETQYF	TGTGCCACCAGCACCTGGACAGGGGGCTTCGAGGAGACCCAGTACTTC
TRBV29-1	TRBJ2-5	NA	many	CSVEAEVETQYF	TGCAGCGTTGAAGCCGAAGTAGAGACCCAGTACTTC